The 24 T cell receptor beta chains below were found in one sample sequenced in a study of blood T cell repertoires in COVID-19. Using immunoSEQ multiplex PCR, the repertoire was profiled, and TCRdb retains in-frame clones only, with some absent. In the table there are tens of thousands of clones, roughly 87% of which are singletons. Specimen: peripheral blood. These receptors were taken from a woman between 45 and 60 years old with acute or convalescent COVID-19.

In this sample, this clone turned up a few times. The chain uses TRBV28 and TRBJ2-7; TRBD2 matches at 12 bases. The CDR3 extends over 15 amino acids. CDR1 and CDR2 from the germline V gene are MDHEN and SYDVKM. V was clipped by 4 bases and J by 6 bases; unmatched bases: 7. CDR3 sequence (DNA): TGTGCCAGCAGTTCCCGGACTAGCGGGATTGGCGAGCAGTACTTC. Translation: CASSSRTSGIGEQYF.

This rearrangement joins TRBV5-6 to TRBJ1-1; tentatively, D is TRBD1 (6 bases). The CDR3 loop spans 12 amino acids. V lost 3 bases and J lost 4, with 7 bases in between. Germline assignment: CDR1 SGHDT and CDR2 YYEEEE. CDR3: CASSSGATEAFF. The DNA of the CDR3 is TGTGCCAGCAGCTCAGGGGCCACTGAAGCTTTCTTT. Drawing the rest from reference TRBV5-6 and TRBJ1-1, the complete variable domain is DAGVTQSPTHLIKTRGQQVTLRCSPKSGHDTVSWYQQALGQGPQFIFQYYEEEERQRGNFPDRFSGHQFPNYSSELNVNALLLGDSALYLCASSSGATEAFFGQGTRLTVV.

This clone was seen once. This chain uses TRBV19 with TRBJ1-4; 10 bases are shared with TRBD1. Trimming took 3 bases from V and 8 from J; bases not matched to a gene: 9. Germline values: CDR1 LNHDA, CDR2 SQIVND (reference sequence). CDR3 length: 16 residues. The chain's CDR3 is CASSIRDRGRDEKLFF. CDR3 DNA: TGTGCCAGTAGTATCCGGGACAGGGGTAGGGACGAAAAACTGTTTTTT.

This chain connects TRBV7-8 to TRBJ1-2, with a possible D match to TRBD1 (5 bases). Looked up from germline, CDR1 is SGHVS and CDR2 is FQNEAQ. V lost 0 bases and J 1 base, leaving 9 bases between the germline ends. The CDR3 covers 15 residues. The CDR3 region is CASSLARQLNYGYTF. The CDR3 DNA reads as TGTGCCAGCAGCTTAGCGCGACAGCTTAACTATGGCTACACCTTC.

The CDR3 region has the DNA TGCACCAGCAGCCAAGATTTCCCACCCCAGGGCGGGAGGGCCAGCTGTGAGGTTAAGACCCAGTACTTC. It specifies CTSSQDFPPQGGRASCEVKTQYF. This sequence joins TRBV1 and TRBJ2-5; the table assigns TRBD2, which was not confirmed against the DNA. TRBV1 is a pseudogene segment. The CDR3 has 23 amino acids.

The chain recombines TRBV6-5 with TRBJ1-2; TRBD1 is a possible D gene (6 bases). The V and J ends lost 10 bases and 4 bases respectively, with 19 bases between them. The CDR3 spans 14 residues. In germline, CDR1 is MNHEY, CDR2 SVGAGI. CDR3 residues: CAIRRTGRGYGYTF. The DNA of the CDR3 is TGTGCCATCAGACGAACAGGGAGAGGCTATGGCTACACCTTC.

The J gene is TRBJ1-4, the V gene TRBV7-2, with D possibly being TRBD1 (6 bases). The V and J ends lost 4 bases and 3 bases respectively, with 12 bases between them. The CDR3 has 15 amino acids. Germline values: CDR1 SGHTA, CDR2 FQGNSA. CDR3 in amino acids: CASSWQGRANEKLFF. The CDR3 DNA follows: TGTGCCAGCAGCTGGCAGGGGAGGGCTAATGAAAAACTGTTTTTT.

The rearrangement joins TRBV19 to TRBJ1-2; D is unresolved. V dropped 5 bases and J dropped 4 bases, with 20 bases sitting between them. This CDR3 has 16 amino acids. Looked up from germline, CDR1 is LNHDA and CDR2 is SQIVND (reference sequence). The CDR3 loop is CASSATRGLRGYGYTF. CDR3 sequence (DNA): TGTGCCAGTAGTGCCACCCGGGGATTAAGAGGCTATGGCTACACCTTC.

The rearrangement uses TRBV11-2 and TRBJ1-6; tentatively, D is TRBD1 (5 bases). V was cut by 1 base and J by 9 bases, with 13 bases left in between. CDR3 length: 15 amino acids. Germline CDR1 SGHAT, CDR2 FQNNGV. The CDR3 coding sequence is TGTGCCAGCAGCTTAGTGGGGCGAGCCCTTTCACCCCTCCACTTT. Translated, it gives CASSLVGRALSPLHF.

The rearrangement joins TRBV3-1 (or the pseudogene TRBV3-2) to TRBJ1-4; D is possibly TRBD1 (6 bases). The CDR3 is 14 residues long. Trimming cost V 6 bases and J 7 bases, with 15 bases left between them. The germline V gene encodes CDR1 LGHDT and CDR2 YNNKEL (reference sequence). CDR3 loop: CASRSDSSGEKLFF. The DNA for the CDR3 is TGTGCCAGCAGATCGGACAGCAGCGGTGAAAAACTGTTTTTT.

The V call is TRBV10-3, the J call TRBJ1-4; D may be TRBD1 (6 bases). Trimming removed 3 bases at V and 8 bases at J, with 16 bases between. This CDR3 has 15 amino acids. Germline values: CDR1 ENHRY, CDR2 SYGVKD. Written as DNA, the CDR3 is TGTGCCATCAGTGAAGTAGACAGGTCTTTCGAAAAACTGTTTTTT. Amino acids: CAISEVDRSFEKLFF.

The CDR3 bases are TGTGCCAGCAGCGTTAGACAGGGTAGCAATCAGCCCCAGCATTTT. Its protein product is CASSVRQGSNQPQHF. The chain uses TRBV11-2 and TRBJ1-5; TRBD1 matches 7 bases. The CDR3 has 15 amino acids. Looked up from germline, CDR1 is SGHAT and CDR2 is FQNNGV. V lost 5 bases to trimming and J lost 0 bases; unmatched junction nucleotides: 4. Complete variable domain (other parts from reference TRBV11-2 and TRBJ1-5): EAGVAQSPRYKIIEKRQSVAFWCNPISGHATLYWYQQILGQGPKLLIQFQNNGVVDDSQLPKDRFSAERLKGVDSTLKIQPAKLEDSAVYLCASSVRQGSNQPQHFGDGTRLSIL.

The chain links TRBV19 to TRBJ2-7, with 12 bases aligning to TRBD2. V trimming: 4 bases; J trimming: 3 bases; junction bases outside the gene matches: 4. Germline CDR1 LNHDA, CDR2 SQIVND (reference sequence). This CDR3 contains 15 residues. The chain's CDR3 is CASSKALAGGYEQYF. The CDR3 region has the DNA TGTGCCAGTAGTAAAGCACTAGCGGGAGGCTACGAGCAGTACTTC.

The rearrangement uses TRBV27 and TRBJ2-5; a weak D match, TRBD1 (6 bases). V gave up 6 bases and J gave up 2 bases, with 13 bases separating them. Germline V lookup: CDR1 MNHEY, CDR2 SMNVEV (reference sequence). CDR3 size: 14 residues. The DNA of the CDR3 is TGTGCCAGCAGGAGCTGGACAGCTCAAGAGACCCAGTACTTC. As protein: CASRSWTAQETQYF.

CDR3 nucleotide sequence: TGTGCCAGCAGCTTGGTTGGGCAGGGGGTGGCTTTCTTT. Encoded protein: CASSLVGQGVAFF. The V gene is TRBV5-4, the J gene TRBJ1-1; 7 nucleotides agree with TRBD1. J lost 11 bases, V lost 0 bases, and 7 bases had no gene match. The CDR3 consists of 13 residues. Germline CDR1 SGHNT, CDR2 YYREEE (reference sequence). Based on the CDR3 plus reference TRBV5-4 and TRBJ1-1, the full variable domain is ETGVTQSPTHLIKTRGQQVTLRCSSQSGHNTVSWYQQALGQGPQFIFQYYREEENGRGNFPPRFSGLQFPNYSSELNVNALELDDSALYLCASSLVGQGVAFFGQGTRLTVV.

The chain has TRBV6-1 and TRBJ2-7, with D perhaps TRBD2 (6 bases). Trimming took 3 bases from V and 4 from J, leaving 19 bases between them. Germline assignment: CDR1 MNHNS and CDR2 SASEGT. The CDR3 contains 16 residues. CDR3 coding DNA: TGTGCCAGCAGTGAGGGGACTGACAGTCTGGGATACGAGCAGTACTTC. It codes for CASSEGTDSLGYEQYF.

V is TRBV3-1 (or the pseudogene TRBV3-2) and J is TRBJ2-2; 10 nucleotides match TRBD1. V was clipped by 4 bases and J by 3 bases; unmatched bases: 2. The CDR3 is 15 amino acids. Germline values: CDR1 LGHDT, CDR2 YNNKEL (reference sequence). DNA for the CDR3: TGTGCCAGCAGCCCTGGGACAGGGGACACCGGGGAGCTGTTTTTT. Translated, it gives CASSPGTGDTGELFF.

J is TRBJ1-1 and V is TRBV11-2, with D hard to call. Germline CDR1 SGHAT, CDR2 FQNNGV. Trimming removed 2 bases at V and 0 bases at J, with 4 bases between. The length of the CDR3 is 13 residues. CDR3 protein: CASSLQVNTEAFF. As DNA, the CDR3 is TGTGCCAGCAGCTTACAGGTGAACACTGAAGCTTTCTTT.

This chain connects TRBV19 to TRBJ1-5; possible D gene TRBD1, 6 bases. This CDR3 contains 14 residues. Germline V CDR1 and CDR2: LNHDA, SQIVND (reference sequence). The V end was cut by 5 bases, the J end by 5 bases, with 13 bases between. The CDR3 bases are TGTGCCAGTAGTGCGGACAGTACTTATCAGCCCCAGCATTTT. Translating gives CASSADSTYQPQHF.

J is TRBJ1-6 and V is TRBV5-1, with D hard to call. Trimming stripped 3 bases from V and 0 bases from J, with 4 bases between. The CDR3 totals 14 residues. The germline V gene has CDR1 SGHRS and CDR2 YFSETQ. The CDR3: CASSSSSYNSPLHF. DNA for the CDR3: TGCGCCAGCAGCTCCAGCTCCTATAATTCACCCCTCCACTTT.

J is TRBJ2-3 and V is TRBV6-2 or TRBV6-3; TRBD1 is a possible D gene (6 bases). CDR1 is MNHEY and CDR2 is SVGEGT in the germline V gene. The CDR3 sequence is 14 residues long. Trimming removed 4 bases from V and 2 bases from J, with 10 bases in between. The CDR3 loop is CASSWTAPTDTQYF. The CDR3 DNA reads TGTGCCAGCAGTTGGACAGCACCCACAGATACGCAGTATTTT.

The rearrangement uses TRBV12-3 or TRBV12-4 and TRBJ2-1, with D unresolved. The CDR3 is 12 amino acids. The V gene lost 6 bases and the J gene lost 7 bases, with 10 bases spanning the gap. This CDR3 reads CASRLGANEQFF. CDR3 DNA sequence: TGTGCCAGCAGGCTAGGCGCGAATGAGCAGTTCTTC.

This rearrangement joins TRBV29-1 to TRBJ2-3; D call uncertain. Germline lookup yields CDR1 SQVTM and CDR2 ANQGSEA. V was pared by 3 bases and J by 0 bases, with 10 bases between. The CDR3 totals 14 residues. In nucleotides, the CDR3 is TGCAGCGTTGACGACGGGTTTAGCACAGATACGCAGTATTTT. It encodes CSVDDGFSTDTQYF.

This clone has just one count. J is TRBJ1-2 and V is TRBV27; possibly TRBD1 for D (5 bases). The CDR3 is 15 amino acids. From germline, CDR1 is MNHEY and CDR2 SMNVEV (reference sequence). The ends were cut back, 2 bases at V and 4 bases at J, with 14 bases in the middle. The CDR3 spells CASSLRQTDPYGYTF. The CDR3 DNA reads as TGTGCCAGCAGTTTACGACAGACCGACCCCTATGGCTACACCTTC.